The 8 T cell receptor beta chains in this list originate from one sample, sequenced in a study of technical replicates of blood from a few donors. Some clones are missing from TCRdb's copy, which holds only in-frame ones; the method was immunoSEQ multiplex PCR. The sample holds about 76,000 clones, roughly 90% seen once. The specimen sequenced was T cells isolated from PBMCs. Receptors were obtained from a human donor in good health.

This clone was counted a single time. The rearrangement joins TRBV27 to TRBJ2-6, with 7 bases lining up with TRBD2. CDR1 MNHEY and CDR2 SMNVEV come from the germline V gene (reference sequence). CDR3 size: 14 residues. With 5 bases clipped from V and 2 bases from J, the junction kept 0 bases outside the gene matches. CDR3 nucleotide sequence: TGTGCCAGCAGTGGGGGGGCTGGGGCCAACGTCCTGACTTTC. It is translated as CASSGGAGANVLTF.

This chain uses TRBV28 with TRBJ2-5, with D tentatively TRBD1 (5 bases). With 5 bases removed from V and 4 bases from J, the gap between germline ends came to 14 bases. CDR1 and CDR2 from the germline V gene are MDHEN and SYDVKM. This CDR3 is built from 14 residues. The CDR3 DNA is TGTGCCAGCAGTGTGGGGCTCCTCGGAGAGACCCAGTACTTC. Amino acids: CASSVGLLGETQYF.

This CDR3 reads CAPARRGEQFF. The CDR3 nucleotides are TGTGCCCCCGCCCGGAGGGGAGAGCAGTTCTTC. The genes are TRBV5-6 and TRBJ2-1; a weak D match, TRBD2 (6 bases). Germline values: CDR1 SGHDT, CDR2 YYEEEE. Trimming stripped 10 bases from V and 10 bases from J, with 15 bases between. The CDR3 loop spans 11 amino acids.

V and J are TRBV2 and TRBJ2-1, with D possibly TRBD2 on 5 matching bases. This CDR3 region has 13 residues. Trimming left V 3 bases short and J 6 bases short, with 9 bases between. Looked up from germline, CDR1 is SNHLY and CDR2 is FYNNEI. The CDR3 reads CASSDERSNEQFF. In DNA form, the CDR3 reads TGTGCCAGCAGTGACGAGCGGTCCAATGAGCAGTTCTTC.

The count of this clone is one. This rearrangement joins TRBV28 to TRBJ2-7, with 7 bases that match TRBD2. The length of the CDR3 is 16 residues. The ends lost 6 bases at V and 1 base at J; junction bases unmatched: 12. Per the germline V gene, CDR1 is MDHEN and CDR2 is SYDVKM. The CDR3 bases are TGTGCCAGCAGCTCCCTATGGGGGGGGTATTCCTACGAGCAGTACTTC. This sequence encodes CASSSLWGGYSYEQYF.

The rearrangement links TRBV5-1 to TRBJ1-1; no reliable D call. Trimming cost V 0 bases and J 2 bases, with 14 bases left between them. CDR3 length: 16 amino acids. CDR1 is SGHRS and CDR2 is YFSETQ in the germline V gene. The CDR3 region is CASSLGMDGINTEAFF. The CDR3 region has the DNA TGCGCCAGCAGCTTGGGTATGGACGGGATAAACACTGAAGCTTTCTTT.

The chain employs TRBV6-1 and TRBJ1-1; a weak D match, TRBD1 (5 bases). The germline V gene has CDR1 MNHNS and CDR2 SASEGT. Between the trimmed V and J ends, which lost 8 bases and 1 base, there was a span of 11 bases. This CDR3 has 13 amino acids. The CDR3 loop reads CASCPTANTEAFF. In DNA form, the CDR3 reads TGTGCCAGCTGCCCGACAGCGAACACTGAAGCTTTCTTT.

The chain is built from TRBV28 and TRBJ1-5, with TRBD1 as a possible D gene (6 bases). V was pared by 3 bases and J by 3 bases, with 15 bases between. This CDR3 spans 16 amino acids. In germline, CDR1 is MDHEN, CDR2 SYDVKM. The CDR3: CASSLWAGATNQPQHF. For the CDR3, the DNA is TGTGCCAGCAGTTTGTGGGCAGGGGCCACCAATCAGCCCCAGCATTTT. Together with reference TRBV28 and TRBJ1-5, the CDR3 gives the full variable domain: DVKVTQSSRYLVKRTGEKVFLECVQDMDHENMFWYRQDPGLGLRLIYFSYDVKMKEKGDIPEGYSVSREKKERFSLILESASTNQTSMYLCASSLWAGATNQPQHFGDGTRLSIL.